This T cell receptor beta chain was sequenced during a study of shared clonotypes between healthy human individuals (dated by TCRdb to the early 2020s). Notes on the research overall: A couple of women and three men aged 18 to 49 years were included in the cohort. Between about 0.94 and 8.9 billion PBMCs per donor were obtained by leukapheresis. The study deeply sequenced blood TCR repertoires of roughly five healthy adults to estimate repertoire size and the extent of clonotype sharing between individuals. Different laboratories and diverse techniques were used to prepare libraries and sequence TCR repertoires, to increase sequencing depth and limit assay-specific biases. For each donor, CD4 naive and CD4 memory were each given three plates, CD8 naive was given two plates, and CD8 memory was given one plate.

Notes on this clone: Its antigen is still unknown. Qualities for individual bases were not recorded, and no much larger clone is one base off.

Paper-wide results and their limitations: Sampling was limited to blood, and TCR repertoires in tissue likely differ from TCR repertoires in blood. Compared with non-shared clonotypes, clonotypes shared by all four sorted-subset donors had higher generation probabilities. Across a few donors, 5% to 6% of naive CD4, 3% to 4% of naive CD8, 2.3% of memory CD4, and 0.4% to 0.45% of memory CD8 clonotypes were shared. Based on pairwise subsampling, the degree of clonotype sharing among donors was expected to be affected by sequencing depth. Rarefaction of sorted-subset datasets indicated incomplete sequencing despite the large sequencing depth. Estimated clonotype richness was generally larger for naive than for memory subsets. The genetic and exposure-history diversity represented was limited by the small number of donors.

CD8 naive samples consisted of CD45RO-negative cells that were positively selected for CCR7, yielding a CD45RA+CCR7+ population without TemRA cells. Healthy HIV-negative adults with no recently reported acute infections or vaccinations were included as donors. All donors were Caucasian adults living in Nashville, Tennessee, USA. Blood was obtained by leukapheresis, after which PBMCs were separated by Ficoll-Histopaque density gradient centrifugation and cryopreserved in liquid nitrogen vapor phase. Purity and quantity of every magnetically sorted T cell population were checked by analytical flow cytometry. Each sorted fraction had its genomic DNA isolated and then quantified by UV absorbance on a Nanodrop 2000c. Using the deep immunoSEQ assay, multiplex PCR amplified TCR CDR3 regions from genomic DNA. Extracted genomic DNA from each cell subset was spread evenly across all wells of several immunoSEQ 96-well plates, with each plate serving as a replicate. For sorted subsets, roughly 190 ng of genomic DNA, equivalent to roughly 30,000 T cell genomes, went into each replicate PCR. Purified libraries were measured with a Qubit 3.0 fluorometer, size-checked on a Bioanalyzer 2100, and measured again with the KAPA Library Quantification kit. Every immunoSEQ 96-well plate was sequenced on a dedicated single-read 150-cycle Illumina NextSeq 550 flow cell. The source study handled its data this way. Because the immunoSEQ output included only junctional sequences and no quality scores, the filtering could not be the same as the filtering used for full-length reads. Sequences were annotated with PyIR, a Python wrapper for IgBLAST v1.9, using IMGT germline references to assign V/J genes and CDR3. Any read was removed if the V/J assignment was weak (E-value above 1e-6), the CDR3 was missing, or the read contained stop codons, out-of-frame junctions, or ambiguous translated residues. A V3J clonotype was defined by an identical inferred V gene, J gene, and CDR3 amino acid sequence. Percentage overlap between repertoires was computed as shared unique clonotypes divided by the size of the smaller repertoire. Repertoire richness was assessed with RTK rarefaction, the Chao1 estimator, and Recon v2.1 estimates of unobserved clonotypes. Generation probabilities for all TCRbeta clonotypes obtained by the gDNA method from four donors were computed using OLGA. The immuneACCESS repertoire file appears here via TCRdb, limited to in-frame rearrangements. These files lack a portion of the clones; in checked studies, under half of the deficit traces to unresolved V genes, and the cause of the others is not known. That table is the source of V, J and clone size, and D and trimming were worked out from the DNA. For this sample there are approximately 2,000,000 clones; roughly 93% appear just once. The top ten hold around 1.7% of the sample.

The CDR3 has 16 amino acids, counting the end cysteine and phenylalanine. Kept here is only the CDR3 DNA, which spans 48 bases and is read in frame from base 1. Ends trimmed: V by 3 bases, J by 5 bases; bases unmatched to a gene: 9. Taken from the germline V gene, the CDR1 and CDR2 loops are SNHLY and FYNNEI. The sequence was collected from a man between 18 and 35 years old in good health. Some clones in this sample may be carry-over from other donors' samples. Sequencing was performed on naive CD8+ T cells from PBMCs. The cell subset or site label for this specimen denotes: CD45RA+CCR7+. The rearranged chain carries TRBV2 and TRBJ1-4, with TRBD1 matching 7 junction bases. The CDR3 protein is CASSDHRDRENEKLFF. In nucleotides, the sequence is TGTGCCAGCAGTGACCATAGAGACAGGGAGAATGAAAAACTGTTTTTT.